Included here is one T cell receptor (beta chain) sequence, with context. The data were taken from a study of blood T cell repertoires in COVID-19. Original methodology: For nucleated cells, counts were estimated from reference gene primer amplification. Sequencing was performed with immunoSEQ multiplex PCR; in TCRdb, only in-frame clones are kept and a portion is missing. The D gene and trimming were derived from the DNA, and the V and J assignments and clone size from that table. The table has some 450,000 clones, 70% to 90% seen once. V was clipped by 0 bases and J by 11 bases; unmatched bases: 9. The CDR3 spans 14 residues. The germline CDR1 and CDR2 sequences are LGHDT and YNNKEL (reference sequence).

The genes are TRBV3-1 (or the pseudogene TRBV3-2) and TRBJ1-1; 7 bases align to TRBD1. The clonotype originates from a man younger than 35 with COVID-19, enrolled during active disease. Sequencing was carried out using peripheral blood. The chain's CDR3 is CASSQDLATGNAFF. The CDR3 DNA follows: TGTGCCAGCAGCCAAGATTTGGCGACAGGGAATGCTTTCTTT.